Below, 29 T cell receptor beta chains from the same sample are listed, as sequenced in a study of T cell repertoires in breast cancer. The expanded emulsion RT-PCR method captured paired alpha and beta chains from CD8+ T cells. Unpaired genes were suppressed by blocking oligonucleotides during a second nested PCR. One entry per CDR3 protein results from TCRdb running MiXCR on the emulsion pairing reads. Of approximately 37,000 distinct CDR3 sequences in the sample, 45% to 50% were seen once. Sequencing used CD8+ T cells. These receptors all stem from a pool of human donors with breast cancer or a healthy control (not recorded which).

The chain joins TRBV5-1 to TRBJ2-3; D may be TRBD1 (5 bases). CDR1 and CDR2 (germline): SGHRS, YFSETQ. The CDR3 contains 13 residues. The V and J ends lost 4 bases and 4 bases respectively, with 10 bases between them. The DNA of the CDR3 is TGCGCCAGCAGCGCAGGGAACGCAGATACGCAGTATTTT. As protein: CASSAGNADTQYF.

CDR3 in DNA: TGTGCCAGCACAGGGGATACAGGCACTGAAGCTTTCTTT. The encoded protein is CASTGDTGTEAFF. The chain joins TRBV12-3 or TRBV12-4 to TRBJ1-1; D may be TRBD1 (6 bases). Trimming pared 7 bases from V and 4 bases from J, leaving 13 bases between. The CDR3 has 13 residues.

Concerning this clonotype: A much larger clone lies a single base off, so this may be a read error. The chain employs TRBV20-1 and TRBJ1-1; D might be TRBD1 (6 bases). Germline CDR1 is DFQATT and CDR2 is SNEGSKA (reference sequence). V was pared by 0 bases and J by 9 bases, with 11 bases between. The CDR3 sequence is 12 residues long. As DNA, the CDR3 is TGCAGTGCTAGAGAAGACAGGCCTAAAGCTTTCTTT. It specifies CSAREDRPKAFF.

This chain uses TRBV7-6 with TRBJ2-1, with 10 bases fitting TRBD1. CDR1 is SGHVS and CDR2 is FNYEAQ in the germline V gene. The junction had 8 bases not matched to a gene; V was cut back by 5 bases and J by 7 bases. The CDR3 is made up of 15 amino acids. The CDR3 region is CASSGQDRGNNEQFF. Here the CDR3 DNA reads TGTGCCAGCAGCGGCCAGGACAGGGGGAATAATGAGCAGTTCTTC.

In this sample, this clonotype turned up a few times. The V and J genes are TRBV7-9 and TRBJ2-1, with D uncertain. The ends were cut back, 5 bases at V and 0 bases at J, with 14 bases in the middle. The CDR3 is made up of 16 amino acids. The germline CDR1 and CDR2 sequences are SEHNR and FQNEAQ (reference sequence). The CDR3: CASSPVGPLSYNEQFF. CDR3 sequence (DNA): TGTGCCAGCAGCCCTGTGGGTCCCCTCTCCTACAATGAGCAGTTCTTC.

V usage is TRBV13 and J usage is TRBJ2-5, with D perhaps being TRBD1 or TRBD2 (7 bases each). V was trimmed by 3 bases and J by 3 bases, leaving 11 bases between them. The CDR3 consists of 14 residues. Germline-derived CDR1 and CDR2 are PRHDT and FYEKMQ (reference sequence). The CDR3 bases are TGTGCCAGCAGCTTCAGGGGGGGAGAAGAGACCCAGTACTTC. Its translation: CASSFRGGEETQYF. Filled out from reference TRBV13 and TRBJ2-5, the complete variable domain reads AAGVIQSPRHLIKEKRETATLKCYPIPRHDTVYWYQQGPGQDPQFLISFYEKMQSDKGSIPDRFSAQQFSDYHSELNMSSLELGDSALYFCASSFRGGEETQYFGPGTRLLVL.

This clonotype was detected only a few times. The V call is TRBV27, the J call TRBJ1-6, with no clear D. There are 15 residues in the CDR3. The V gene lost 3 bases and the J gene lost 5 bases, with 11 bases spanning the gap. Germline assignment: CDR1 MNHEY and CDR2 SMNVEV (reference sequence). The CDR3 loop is CASSFGGQNNSPLHF. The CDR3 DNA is TGTGCCAGCAGTTTTGGTGGTCAGAATAATTCACCCCTCCACTTT.

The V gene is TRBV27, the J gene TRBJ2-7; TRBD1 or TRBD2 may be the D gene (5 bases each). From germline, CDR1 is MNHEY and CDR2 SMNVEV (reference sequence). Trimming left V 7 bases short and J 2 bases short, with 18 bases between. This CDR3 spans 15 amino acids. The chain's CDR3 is CASKKLGTGTYEQYF. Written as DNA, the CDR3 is TGTGCCAGCAAAAAACTCGGGACGGGAACCTACGAGCAGTACTTC.

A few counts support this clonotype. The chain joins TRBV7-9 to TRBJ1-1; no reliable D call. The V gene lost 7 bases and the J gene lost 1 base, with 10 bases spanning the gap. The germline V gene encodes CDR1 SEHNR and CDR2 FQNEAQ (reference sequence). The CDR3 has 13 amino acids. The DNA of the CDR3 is TGTGCCAGCAAACCCTCGGGGAACACTGAAGCTTTCTTT. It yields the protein CASKPSGNTEAFF.

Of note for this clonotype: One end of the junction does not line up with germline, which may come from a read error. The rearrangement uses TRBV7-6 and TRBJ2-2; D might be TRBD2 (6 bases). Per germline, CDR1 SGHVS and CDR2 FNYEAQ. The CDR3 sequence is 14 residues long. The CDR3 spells CASSLIQGTGGLFF. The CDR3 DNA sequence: TGTGCCAGCAGCTTAATCCAGGGTACCGGGGGGCTGTTTTTT.

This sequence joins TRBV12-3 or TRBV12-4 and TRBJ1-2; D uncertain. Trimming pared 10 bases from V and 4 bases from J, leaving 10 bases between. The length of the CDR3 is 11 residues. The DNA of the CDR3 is TGTGCCACCGGACGTTCCTATGGCTACACCTTC. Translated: CATGRSYGYTF.

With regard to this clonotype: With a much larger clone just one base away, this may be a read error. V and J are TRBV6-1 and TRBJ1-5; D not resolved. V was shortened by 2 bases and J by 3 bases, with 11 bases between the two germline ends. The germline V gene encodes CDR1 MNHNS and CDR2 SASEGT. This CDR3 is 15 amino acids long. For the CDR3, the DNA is TGTGCCAGCAGTGAATACGCTTATAACAATCAGCCCCAGCATTTT. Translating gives CASSEYAYNNQPQHF.

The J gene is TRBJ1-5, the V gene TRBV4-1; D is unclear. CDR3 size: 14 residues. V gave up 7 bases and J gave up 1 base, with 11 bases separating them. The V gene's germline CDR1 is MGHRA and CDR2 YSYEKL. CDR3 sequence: CASTPSTSNQPQHF. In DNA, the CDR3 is TGCGCCAGCACTCCAAGCACGAGCAATCAGCCCCAGCATTTT.

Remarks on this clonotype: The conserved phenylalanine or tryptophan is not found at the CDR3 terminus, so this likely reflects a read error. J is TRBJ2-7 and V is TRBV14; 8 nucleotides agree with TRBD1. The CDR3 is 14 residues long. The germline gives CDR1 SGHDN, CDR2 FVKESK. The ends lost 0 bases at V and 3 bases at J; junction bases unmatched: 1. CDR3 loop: CASSQEQGVYEQYL. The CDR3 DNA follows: TGTGCCAGCAGCCAAGAACAGGGGGTCTACGAGCAGTACCTC.

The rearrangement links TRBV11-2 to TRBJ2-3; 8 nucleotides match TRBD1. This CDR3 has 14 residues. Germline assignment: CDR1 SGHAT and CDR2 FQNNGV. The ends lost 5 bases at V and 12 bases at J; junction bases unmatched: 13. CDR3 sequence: CASSLRGGQAPQYF. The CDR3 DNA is TGTGCCAGCAGCCTACGTGGGGGACAGGCCCCACAGTATTTT.

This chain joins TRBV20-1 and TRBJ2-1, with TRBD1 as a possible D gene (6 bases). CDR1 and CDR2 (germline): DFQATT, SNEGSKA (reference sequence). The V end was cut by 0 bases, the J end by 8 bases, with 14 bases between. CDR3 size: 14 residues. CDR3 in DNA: TGCAGTGCTAGAGATCTTAGGGGGAGTGATGAGCAGTTCTTC. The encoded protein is CSARDLRGSDEQFF.

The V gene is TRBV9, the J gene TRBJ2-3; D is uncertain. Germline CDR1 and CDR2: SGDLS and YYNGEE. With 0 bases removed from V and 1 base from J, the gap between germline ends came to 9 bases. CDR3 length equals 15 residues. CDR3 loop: CASSVGRFGTDTQYF. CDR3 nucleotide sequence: TGTGCCAGCAGCGTAGGAAGATTTGGCACAGATACGCAGTATTTT.

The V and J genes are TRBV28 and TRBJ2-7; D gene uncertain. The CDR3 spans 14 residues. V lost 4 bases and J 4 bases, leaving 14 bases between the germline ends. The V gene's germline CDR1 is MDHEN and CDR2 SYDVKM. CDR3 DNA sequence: TGTGCCAGCAGTTACTCCCCTCTCGGGTACGAGCAGTACTTC. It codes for CASSYSPLGYEQYF. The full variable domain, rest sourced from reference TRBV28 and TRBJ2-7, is DVKVTQSSRYLVKRTGEKVFLECVQDMDHENMFWYRQDPGLGLRLIYFSYDVKMKEKGDIPEGYSVSREKKERFSLILESASTNQTSMYLCASSYSPLGYEQYFGPGTRLTVT.

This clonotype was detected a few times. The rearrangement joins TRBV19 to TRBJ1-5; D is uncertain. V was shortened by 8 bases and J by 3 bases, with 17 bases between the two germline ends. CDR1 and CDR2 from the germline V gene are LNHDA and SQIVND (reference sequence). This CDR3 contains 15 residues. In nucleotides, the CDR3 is TGTGCCAGTGGTACACTGTTTCGGGACAATCAGCCCCAGCATTTT. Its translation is CASGTLFRDNQPQHF.

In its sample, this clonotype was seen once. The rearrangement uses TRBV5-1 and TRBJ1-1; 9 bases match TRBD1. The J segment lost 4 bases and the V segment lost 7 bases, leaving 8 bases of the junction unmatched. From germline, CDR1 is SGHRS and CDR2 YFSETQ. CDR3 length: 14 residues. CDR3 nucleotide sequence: TGCGCCAGCGGCAAGACAGGGGGAAGCACTGAAGCTTTCTTT. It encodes CASGKTGGSTEAFF.

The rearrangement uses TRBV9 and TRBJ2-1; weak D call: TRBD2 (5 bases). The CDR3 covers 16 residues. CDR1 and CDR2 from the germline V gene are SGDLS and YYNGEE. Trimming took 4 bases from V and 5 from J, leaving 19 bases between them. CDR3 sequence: CASSPTGNLPHNEQFF. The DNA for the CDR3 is TGTGCCAGCAGCCCAACGGGGAACCTCCCCCACAATGAGCAGTTCTTC.

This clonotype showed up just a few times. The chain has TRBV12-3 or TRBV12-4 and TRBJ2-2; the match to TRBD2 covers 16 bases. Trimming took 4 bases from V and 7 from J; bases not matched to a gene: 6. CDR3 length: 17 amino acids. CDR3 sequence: CASSSGTSGGAYGELFF. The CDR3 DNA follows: TGTGCCAGCAGTTCGGGGACTAGCGGGGGGGCCTACGGGGAGCTGTTTTTT.

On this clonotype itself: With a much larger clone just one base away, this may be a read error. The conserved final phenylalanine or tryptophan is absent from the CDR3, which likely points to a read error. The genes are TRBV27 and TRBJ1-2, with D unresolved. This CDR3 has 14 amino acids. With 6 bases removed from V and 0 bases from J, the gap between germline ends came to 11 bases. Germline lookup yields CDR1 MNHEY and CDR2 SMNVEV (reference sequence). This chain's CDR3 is CASSRHRSNYGYTS. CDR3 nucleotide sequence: TGTGCCAGCAGCCGACACCGCTCTAACTATGGCTACACCTCC.

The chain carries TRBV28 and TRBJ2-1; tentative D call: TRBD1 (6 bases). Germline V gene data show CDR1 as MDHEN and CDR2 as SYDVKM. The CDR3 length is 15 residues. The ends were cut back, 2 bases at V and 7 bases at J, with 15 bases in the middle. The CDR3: CASSLTRQGHNEQFF. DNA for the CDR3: TGTGCCAGCAGTTTAACCCGGCAGGGACATAATGAGCAGTTCTTC. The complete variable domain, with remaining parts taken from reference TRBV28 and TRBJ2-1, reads DVKVTQSSRYLVKRTGEKVFLECVQDMDHENMFWYRQDPGLGLRLIYFSYDVKMKEKGDIPEGYSVSREKKERFSLILESASTNQTSMYLCASSLTRQGHNEQFFGPGTRLTVL.

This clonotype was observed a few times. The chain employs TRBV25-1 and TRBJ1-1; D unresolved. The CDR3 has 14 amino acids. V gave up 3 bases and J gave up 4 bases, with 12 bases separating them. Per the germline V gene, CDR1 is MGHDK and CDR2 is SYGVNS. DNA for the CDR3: TGTGCCAGCAGTGACCCCCGAGCCCTCACTGAAGCTTTCTTT. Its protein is CASSDPRALTEAFF.

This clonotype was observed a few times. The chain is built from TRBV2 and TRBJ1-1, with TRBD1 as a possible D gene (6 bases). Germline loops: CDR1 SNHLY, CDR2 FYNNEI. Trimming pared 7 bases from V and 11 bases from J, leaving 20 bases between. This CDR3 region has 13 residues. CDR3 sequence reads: CASKGETVMSAFF. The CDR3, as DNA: TGTGCCAGCAAGGGGGAGACAGTAATGTCTGCTTTCTTT.

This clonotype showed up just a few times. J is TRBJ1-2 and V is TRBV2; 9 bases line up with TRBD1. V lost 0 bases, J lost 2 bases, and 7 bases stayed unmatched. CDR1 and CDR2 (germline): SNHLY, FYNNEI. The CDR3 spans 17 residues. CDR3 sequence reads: CASSEAGQGLLNYGYTF. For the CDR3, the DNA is TGTGCCAGCAGTGAAGCGGGACAGGGCCTTTTAAACTATGGCTACACCTTC.

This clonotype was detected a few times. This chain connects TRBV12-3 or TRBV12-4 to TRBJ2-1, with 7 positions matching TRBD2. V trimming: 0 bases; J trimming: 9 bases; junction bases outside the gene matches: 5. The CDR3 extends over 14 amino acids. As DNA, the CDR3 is TGTGCCAGCAGTTTAGCGGGAGGGCCCGGTGAGCAGTTCTTC. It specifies CASSLAGGPGEQFF.

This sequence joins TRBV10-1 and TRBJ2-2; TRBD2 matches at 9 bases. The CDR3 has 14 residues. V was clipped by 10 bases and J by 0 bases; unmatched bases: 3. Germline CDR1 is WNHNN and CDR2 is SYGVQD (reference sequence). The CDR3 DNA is TGCGCCACCTCTAGCGGGGCGAACACCGGGGAGCTGTTTTTT. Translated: CATSSGANTGELFF.